These T cell receptor beta chains were read from a single sample in a study of human T cells and chemical hapten exposure. TCRdb reanalysed the RACE reads using MiXCR and keeps one entry per CDR3 protein. This table holds roughly 80,000 distinct CDR3 sequences, approximately 14% found once. Sequenced here: whole blood, sampled in connection with sensitization to the hapten diphenylcyclopropenone (DPC). The receptors come from a woman in her 50s with alopecia areata. Some clones in this sample may be carry-over from other donors' samples. CDR3s include the opening cysteine and the closing phenylalanine or tryptophan. Fields, in order: V gene, J gene, CDR3 protein.

V: TRBV7-2
J: TRBJ1-1
CDR3: CASSLGTGEIEAFF

V: TRBV20-1
J: TRBJ1-3
CDR3: CSARRGESIHSGNTIYF

V: TRBV3-1
J: TRBJ1-5
CDR3: CASSPGTARGPQHF

V: TRBV7-8
J: TRBJ2-3
CDR3: CASSLTQRGAVTDTQYF

V: TRBV5-1
J: TRBJ2-5
CDR3: CASSLEPQETQYF

V: TRBV20-1
J: TRBJ2-1
CDR3: CSAYPGTSPKVEQFF

V: TRBV29-1
J: TRBJ2-3
CDR3: CSVESGGTDTQYF

V: TRBV28
J: TRBJ2-7
CDR3: CASRETGSSYEQYF

V: TRBV7-8
J: TRBJ2-7
CDR3: CASSPQHGTNYEQYF

V: TRBV6-2/TRBV6-3
J: TRBJ2-5
CDR3: CASSSTTGIETQYF

V: TRBV5-4
J: TRBJ2-2
CDR3: CASTPDGSGRATGELFF

V: TRBV5-5
J: TRBJ2-3
CDR3: CASSFGQGGPGGRFAGTDTQYF

V: TRBV20-1
J: TRBJ2-1
CDR3: CSARGTFGGEQFF

V: TRBV11-3
J: TRBJ2-1
CDR3: CASSSGQLYNEQFF

V: TRBV20-1
J: TRBJ2-2
CDR3: CSASAQNTGELFF

V: TRBV28
J: TRBJ2-4
CDR3: CASSPQNIQYF

V: TRBV6-5
J: TRBJ1-1
CDR3: CASSYSKWVNTEAFF

V: TRBV7-2
J: TRBJ2-2
CDR3: CASSRLAGFRAGELFF

V: TRBV11-2
J: TRBJ2-7
CDR3: CASGVTSSTYEQYF

V: TRBV3-1
J: TRBJ1-6
CDR3: CASSPARNSPLHF

V: TRBV29-1
J: TRBJ2-5
CDR3: CSVEIGGQETQYF

V: TRBV24-1
J: TRBJ2-3
CDR3: CATSDSGTPDTQYF

V: TRBV7-9
J: TRBJ1-4
CDR3: CASSLETEKLFF

V: TRBV18
J: TRBJ2-3
CDR3: CASSLGQGDSDTQYF

V: TRBV20-1
J: TRBJ1-5
CDR3: CSARPPGKANQPRHF

V: TRBV25-1
J: TRBJ1-2
CDR3: CTSSWGHQAPGYTF

V: TRBV20-1
J: TRBJ2-1
CDR3: CSAREAGGVNEQFF

V: TRBV6-6
J: TRBJ2-7
CDR3: CASSYGRGVYEQYF

V: TRBV11-2
J: TRBJ1-3
CDR3: CASSLLRGTGNTIYF

V: TRBV28
J: TRBJ2-5
CDR3: CASSQGGSEETQYF

V: TRBV2
J: TRBJ2-3
CDR3: CASSGLLVRTTDTQYF

V: TRBV20-1
J: TRBJ2-2
CDR3: CSARTGGRNTGELFF

V: TRBV6-9
J: TRBJ1-6
CDR3: CASIPRTRPNTRNSPLHF

V: TRBV12-3/TRBV12-4
J: TRBJ2-7
CDR3: CASSYQGLYEQYF

V: TRBV20-1
J: TRBJ1-1
CDR3: CSAPRGGPSVNTEAFF

V: TRBV11-2
J: TRBJ2-4
CDR3: CASSLDGLAKNIQYF

V: TRBV21-1
J: TRBJ2-1
CDR3: CANREPPGNEQFF

V: TRBV7-9
J: TRBJ1-3
CDR3: CASSLDARSGNTIYF

V: TRBV12-3/TRBV12-4
J: TRBJ1-4
CDR3: CASSLRGVGEKLFF

V: TRBV7-2
J: TRBJ1-3
CDR3: CASSSINRAGNTIYF